What follows are 21 T cell receptor beta chains derived from one specimen sequenced in a study of early stage breast cancer tumors. The protocol was immunoSEQ multiplex PCR, while the TCRdb copy is restricted to in-frame clones and leaves out a portion. Among 35,000 to 45,000 clones listed, 74% were seen once. Sequencing was done on a sample of blood. The receptors stem from a person aged 55 to 75 with breast cancer.

The rearrangement joins TRBV5-5 to TRBJ1-2, with a tentative D call TRBD1 (6 bases). The CDR3 loop spans 14 amino acids. V shed 0 bases and J shed 1 base, with 7 bases lying between them. CDR1 and CDR2 from the germline V gene are SGHKS and YYEKEE (reference sequence). The CDR3 coding sequence is TGTGCCAGCAGCTTGGACAGGGTTAACTATGGCTACACCTTC. This translates into CASSLDRVNYGYTF.

The chain carries TRBV6-5 and TRBJ2-2; D unresolved. This CDR3 has 12 amino acids. V dropped 5 bases and J dropped 2 bases, with 3 bases sitting between them. Germline values: CDR1 MNHEY, CDR2 SVGAGI. CDR3 amino acids: CASSQNTGELFF. The CDR3 DNA is TGTGCCAGCAGTCAAAACACCGGGGAGCTGTTTTTT.

V is TRBV18 and J is TRBJ1-2; weak D call: TRBD1 (5 bases). Germline V gives CDR1 KGHSH, CDR2 LQKENI. V lost 0 bases and J 2 bases, leaving 10 bases between the germline ends. CDR3 length: 15 residues. CDR3 amino acids: CASSPPGTGNYGYTF. The DNA of the CDR3 is TGTGCCAGCTCACCACCCGGGACGGGCAACTATGGCTACACCTTC.

CDR3 sequence reads: CASSRTGDLYEQYF. The CDR3 DNA reads TGTGCCAGCAGCCGGACAGGGGACCTCTACGAGCAGTACTTC. V is TRBV5-4 and J is TRBJ2-7; 9 bases match TRBD1. The length of the CDR3 is 14 residues. V was pared by 4 bases and J by 3 bases, with 5 bases of the junction left unmatched. The germline CDR1 and CDR2 sequences are SGHNT and YYREEE (reference sequence).

V is TRBV9 and J is TRBJ1-5; D gene uncertain. Germline V CDR1 and CDR2: SGDLS, YYNGEE. Trimming took 4 bases from V and 1 from J, leaving 12 bases between them. The CDR3 is 15 residues long. The DNA of the CDR3 is TGTGCCAGCAGCTCCGGGCCCCTAAGCAATCAGCCCCAGCATTTT. The encoded protein is CASSSGPLSNQPQHF.

The chain carries TRBV5-1 and TRBJ1-1; possible D gene TRBD1, 6 bases. Germline loops: CDR1 SGHRS, CDR2 YFSETQ. Deletions cut 2 bases from V and 1 base from J, with 9 bases between. The CDR3 sequence is 14 residues long. This CDR3 is CASSLTGTNTEAFF. For the CDR3, the DNA is TGCGCCAGCAGCTTAACAGGGACGAACACTGAAGCTTTCTTT.

This chain connects TRBV19 to TRBJ1-5, with D possibly matching TRBD1 (6 bases). Germline CDR1 LNHDA, CDR2 SQIVND (reference sequence). Trimming removed 8 bases at V and 0 bases at J, with 14 bases between. There are 15 residues in the CDR3. The CDR3 DNA reads TGTGCCAGTTCCCGGGGGGCCGATAGCAATCAGCCCCAGCATTTT. Its protein is CASSRGADSNQPQHF.

This clone has a single count. The chain joins TRBV2 to TRBJ2-3, with 7 bases matching TRBD1. The CDR3 is 12 amino acids. Germline V lookup: CDR1 SNHLY, CDR2 FYNNEI. Trimming took 4 bases from V and 12 from J; bases not matched to a gene: 7. The chain's CDR3 is CASSADRDPQYF. DNA for the CDR3: TGTGCCAGCAGTGCTGACAGGGATCCACAGTATTTT.

The chain links TRBV7-9 to TRBJ1-4; TRBD1 agrees at 9 bases. Germline values: CDR1 SEHNR, CDR2 FQNEAQ (reference sequence). There are 15 residues in the CDR3. Trimming at V came to 2 bases and at J to 11 bases, leaving 9 bases not matched to a gene. The CDR3 reads CASSLLQGARGKLFF. CDR3 nucleotides: TGTGCCAGCAGCTTACTACAGGGGGCTAGGGGGAAACTGTTTTTT.

This chain connects TRBV6-5 to TRBJ1-2; D remains unclear. CDR3 size: 13 residues. Germline-derived CDR1 and CDR2 are MNHEY and SVGAGI. The germline V and J ends were trimmed by 0 bases and 6 bases, with 8 bases remaining between them. CDR3 loop: CASSYSAVDGYTF. In DNA form, the CDR3 reads TGTGCCAGCAGTTACTCGGCTGTTGATGGCTACACCTTC.

This rearrangement joins TRBV29-1 to TRBJ2-7, with a tentative D call TRBD2 (5 bases). Trimming cost V 7 bases and J 2 bases, with 9 bases left between them. CDR1 and CDR2 (germline): SQVTM, ANQGSEA. This CDR3 has 11 residues. The CDR3 nucleotides read TGCAGCGGGGGAGAAGCCTACGAGCAGTACTTC. The encoded protein is CSGGEAYEQYF.

This chain uses TRBV4-1 with TRBJ1-2, with 7 bases that match TRBD1. In germline, CDR1 is MGHRA, CDR2 YSYEKL. The CDR3 spans 13 residues. Germline trimming cut 1 base from V and 4 bases from J; bases unmatched to any gene: 0. CDR3 region: CASSQGTGYGYTF. DNA of the CDR3: TGCGCCAGCAGCCAAGGGACAGGCTATGGCTACACCTTC.

The chain has TRBV29-1 and TRBJ1-2, with TRBD1 matching 7 bases. Per the germline V gene, CDR1 is SQVTM and CDR2 is ANQGSEA. CDR3 length: 12 residues. The V and J ends lost 4 bases and 4 bases, in that order; junction bases with no gene match: 3. The CDR3 spells CSVGGQFYGYTF. In DNA, the CDR3 is TGCAGCGTTGGGGGACAGTTCTATGGCTACACCTTC.

The chain carries TRBV2 and TRBJ2-7; a possible D gene is TRBD2 (5 bases). V shed 9 bases and J shed 1 base, with 16 bases lying between them. The germline V gene encodes CDR1 SNHLY and CDR2 FYNNEI. There are 14 residues in the CDR3. In DNA form, the CDR3 reads TGTGCCAGTAAGGACTGGGGAGTATCCTACGAGCAGTACTTC. This gives the protein CASKDWGVSYEQYF.

The chain combines TRBV6-1 with TRBJ2-2; TRBD2 is a possible D gene (6 bases). V was cut by 6 bases and J by 4 bases, with 15 bases left in between. CDR1 and CDR2 from the germline V gene are MNHNS and SASEGT. The CDR3 covers 15 residues. The CDR3 spells CASRSGGAGTGELFF. CDR3 in DNA: TGTGCCAGCAGATCCGGTGGAGCGGGCACCGGGGAGCTGTTTTTT.

The gene calls are TRBV27 and TRBJ1-6, with TRBD1 matching over 8 bases. Germline CDR1 reads MNHEY; CDR2 reads SMNVEV (reference sequence). The CDR3 runs to 14 residues. J gave up 4 bases and V 6 bases, and 2 bases lay outside the gene matches. CDR3 bases: TGTGCCAGCAGAGGACAGGGTTATAATTCACCCCTCCACTTT. Translation gives CASRGQGYNSPLHF.

The chain employs TRBV5-1 and TRBJ1-6; 7 bases line up with TRBD1. This CDR3 spans 16 amino acids. From germline, CDR1 is SGHRS and CDR2 YFSETQ. Trimming cost V 3 bases and J 6 bases; bases outside gene matches: 9. The CDR3 DNA is TGCGCCAGCAGCTGGACAGGACGGGGGGGTAATTCACCCCTCCACTTT. It yields the protein CASSWTGRGGNSPLHF.

The chain combines TRBV5-1 with TRBJ2-1, with 13 nucleotides matching TRBD2. Germline values: CDR1 SGHRS, CDR2 YFSETQ. The V and J ends lost 2 bases and 7 bases, in that order; junction bases with no gene match: 3. The CDR3 sequence is 15 residues long. The chain's CDR3 is CASSLGTSGINEQFF. The CDR3 DNA reads as TGCGCCAGCAGCTTAGGGACTAGCGGGATAAATGAGCAGTTCTTC.

V is TRBV19 and J is TRBJ2-3; TRBD1 agrees at 9 bases. Germline V CDR1 and CDR2: LNHDA, SQIVND (reference sequence). The junction had 0 bases not matched to a gene; V was cut back by 1 base and J by 1 base. The CDR3 runs to 15 residues. The CDR3, as DNA: TGTGCCAGTAGTATAGGGGACAGGGGCACAGATACGCAGTATTTT. Protein: CASSIGDRGTDTQYF.

The V call is TRBV27, the J call TRBJ1-5; D ambiguous. V lost 6 bases and J lost 2, with 20 bases in between. This CDR3 has 17 amino acids. Germline V gives CDR1 MNHEY, CDR2 SMNVEV (reference sequence). The CDR3 sequence: CASRFWPRGIGNQPQHF. CDR3 in DNA: TGTGCCAGCAGGTTCTGGCCCCGGGGTATTGGCAATCAGCCCCAGCATTTT.

This clone was seen only a few times. The V and J genes are TRBV19 and TRBJ1-5, with a weak D call TRBD1 (5 bases). V was trimmed by 5 bases and J by 11 bases, leaving 22 bases between them. This CDR3 has 15 amino acids. CDR1 and CDR2 (germline): LNHDA, SQIVND (reference sequence). DNA of the CDR3: TGTGCCAGTAGTCCGGTCGACAGCCCAACTTTGACCCAGCATTTT. It encodes CASSPVDSPTLTQHF.